This TCR beta chain came from a study of graft-versus-host responses after intestinal transplantation. The CDR3 runs to 14 residues. Trimming cost V 3 bases and J 8 bases, with 13 bases left between them. The V gene's germline CDR1 is MNHEY and CDR2 SMNVEV (reference sequence). Profiling relied on immunoSEQ multiplex PCR, and the TCRdb table lists in-frame clones only, not all of them. The profile shows tens of thousands of clones, roughly 92% of them singletons. With regard to this clone: The antigen is unknown.

This rearrangement joins TRBV27 to TRBJ2-2, with D maybe TRBD1 (6 bases). The clonotype originates from a human donor who received an intestinal transplant. Source: unstimulated CD4+ T cells sorted from spleen or lymph node cells, taken before intestinal transplant. CDR3 region: CASSFQGRLGELFF. For the CDR3, the DNA is TGTGCCAGCAGTTTCCAGGGGCGCCTGGGGGAGCTGTTTTTT.